The sequence of this T cell receptor (beta chain) was determined in a study of T cell changes during pregnancy in multiple sclerosis. Assay: immunoSEQ multiplex PCR; the TCRdb copy retains only in-frame clones and omits some. The profile shows tens of thousands of clones, roughly 92% of them singletons. Germline V CDR1 and CDR2: MNHEY, SMNVEV (reference sequence). Trimming left V 1 base short and J 4 bases short, with 8 bases between. The CDR3 spans 13 residues. The clonotype comes from a female donor in good health, enrolled as a control in a pregnancy study. The sample was peripheral blood, taken in the third trimester of pregnancy. This sequence joins TRBV27 and TRBJ2-7; D ambiguous. The CDR3 DNA reads TGTGCCAGCAGTTTATTAGCAGAGTACGAGCAGTACTTC. Translating it yields CASSLLAEYEQYF.